One sample yielded the 5 T cell receptor beta chains listed below, sequenced in a study of T cells in Graves' hyperthyroidism and ophthalmopathy. Amplification targeted TCR beta CDR3 regions from RNA transcripts. The HTBI primer set was used in a first-round RT-PCR of the TCR CDR3. TCRdb reprocessed the multiplex PCR reads via MiXCR and lists one record per CDR3 protein. Of about 380,000 distinct CDR3 sequences in the sample, roughly 14% were seen once. The sequenced material came from blood. Receptor source: a woman in her sixties or seventies with Graves' hyperthyroidism.

Ten or more counts support this clonotype. The chain couples TRBV12-3 or TRBV12-4 to TRBJ1-2; no firm D call. The CDR3 runs to 13 residues. Trimming left V 3 bases short and J 7 bases short, with 12 bases between. Here the CDR3 reads CASSLRPTIGYTF. The CDR3 coding sequence is TGTGCCAGCAGTTTGCGCCCCACAATTGGCTACACCTTC.

This clonotype occurred many times. The chain combines TRBV20-1 with TRBJ2-5; either TRBD1 or TRBD2 may fit D (5 bases each). The V gene lost 2 bases and the J gene lost 7 bases, with 17 bases spanning the gap. In germline, CDR1 is DFQATT, CDR2 SNEGSKA (reference sequence). The CDR3 has 14 amino acids. The CDR3 is CSARRPGPWWTQYF. The CDR3 DNA reads TGCAGTGCTAGACGGCCGGGACCCTGGTGGACCCAGTACTTC.

This clonotype was seen many times. The CDR3, as DNA: TGTGCCAGCAGTCCCGGACTGATTAGCTCCTACGAGCAGTACTTC. Residues: CASSPGLISSYEQYF. The chain uses TRBV6-1 and TRBJ2-7, with a possible D match to TRBD2 (5 bases). V lost 5 bases and J lost 0, with 14 bases in between. CDR1 and CDR2 (germline): MNHNS, SASEGT. This CDR3 has 15 amino acids.

This clonotype has a count of ten or more. The V and J genes are TRBV29-1 and TRBJ2-1; D is possibly TRBD2 (5 bases). The length of the CDR3 is 13 residues. Trimming stripped 4 bases from V and 9 bases from J, with 16 bases between. Germline V gives CDR1 SQVTM, CDR2 ANQGSEA. The CDR3 region has the DNA TGCAGCGTTGGGTGGCGGGCCTCCCGTGAGCAGTTCTTC. Protein product: CSVGWRASREQFF.

This clonotype was seen repeatedly, ten times or more. V is TRBV7-9 and J is TRBJ1-1; 7 nucleotides line up with TRBD1. The germline gives CDR1 SEHNR, CDR2 FQNEAQ (reference sequence). This CDR3 is 14 amino acids long. With 5 bases clipped from V and 4 bases from J, the junction kept 7 bases outside the gene matches. The CDR3 protein is CASSPNRGGTEAFF. The CDR3 bases are TGTGCCAGCAGCCCTAACAGGGGTGGCACTGAAGCTTTCTTT. The full variable domain, in which reference TRBV7-9 and TRBJ1-1 provide the parts outside the CDR3, is DTGVSQNPRHKITKRGQNVTFRCDPISEHNRLYWYRQTLGQGPEFLTYFQNEAQLEKSRLLSDRFSAERPKGSFSTLEIQRTEQGDSAMYLCASSPNRGGTEAFFGQGTRLTVV.